One sample yielded the 25 T cell receptor beta chains listed below, sequenced in a study of T-cell reconstitution after alpha-beta-depleted transplantation in children. This sample's TCRbeta library carried unique molecular identifier barcodes. TCRdb re-called the PCR reads through MiXCR, storing one row per CDR3 protein. The sample lists hundreds of thousands of distinct CDR3 sequences, roughly 13% seen once, with 0.79% in the top ten. The specimen comprised PBMCs, sampled before TCRalphabeta/CD19-depleted stem cell transplant. The receptors derive from a girl aged 2 to 9 with congenital amegakaryocytic thrombocytopenia, due to receive a stem cell transplant.

This clonotype was recorded at least ten times. The chain links TRBV15 to TRBJ2-4, with D possibly being TRBD2 (5 bases). Germline-derived CDR1 and CDR2 are LNHNV and YYDKDF (reference sequence). The V gene lost 0 bases and the J gene lost 9 bases, with 12 bases spanning the gap. The CDR3 is made up of 14 amino acids. Here the CDR3 reads CATSRDQLVRIQYF. Here the CDR3 DNA reads TGTGCCACCAGCAGAGATCAACTAGTTCGCATTCAGTACTTC.

This clonotype was picked up many times. V is TRBV2 and J is TRBJ2-5; no definite D call. The CDR3 has 12 residues. Germline CDR1 is SNHLY and CDR2 is FYNNEI. The germline V and J ends were trimmed by 3 bases and 5 bases, with 7 bases remaining between them. The CDR3 DNA sequence: TGTGCCAGCAGTGAGATCGCGGAGACCCAGTACTTC. Translation gives CASSEIAETQYF.

The V call is TRBV12-3 or TRBV12-4, the J call TRBJ1-1; D not resolved. The V gene lost 1 base and the J gene lost 3 bases, with 15 bases spanning the gap. The length of the CDR3 is 16 residues. The CDR3 nucleotides read TGTGCCAGCAGTTTAGGGCCCATCCGGTCGGACACTGAAGCTTTCTTT. Its protein is CASSLGPIRSDTEAFF.

This clonotype turned up a few times. The V call is TRBV11-2, the J call TRBJ2-1; possibly TRBD1 for D (6 bases). Germline V gives CDR1 SGHAT, CDR2 FQNNGV. The CDR3 covers 13 residues. Trimming took 2 bases from V and 16 from J, leaving 18 bases between them. For the CDR3, the DNA is TGTGCCAGCAGCTTACTCAGTACCGGGACACCTTTCTTC. It is translated as CASSLLSTGTPFF.

This sequence joins TRBV20-1 and TRBJ2-3; D is undetermined. V was shortened by 6 bases and J by 2 bases, with 21 bases between the two germline ends. Germline values: CDR1 DFQATT, CDR2 SNEGSKA (reference sequence). The CDR3 contains 16 residues. The CDR3 reads CSAALTREKYTDTQYF. CDR3 bases: TGCAGTGCCGCTTTGACTCGCGAAAAATACACAGATACGCAGTATTTT.

This clonotype came up a few times. The chain has TRBV20-1 and TRBJ2-5; 8 bases fit TRBD1. Per germline, CDR1 DFQATT and CDR2 SNEGSKA (reference sequence). Trimming at V came to 6 bases and at J to 2 bases, leaving 11 bases not matched to a gene. The CDR3 is 15 residues long. CDR3 sequence reads: CSALPGTGTQETQYF. In DNA form, the CDR3 reads TGCAGTGCCCTGCCCGGGACAGGCACTCAAGAGACCCAGTACTTC.

This clonotype appeared once. The chain recombines TRBV27 with TRBJ1-4, with a tentative D call TRBD1 (5 bases). Germline assignment: CDR1 MNHEY and CDR2 SMNVEV (reference sequence). The CDR3 covers 14 residues. The V end was cut by 0 bases, the J end by 5 bases, with 7 bases between. The CDR3 sequence: CASSLSDRNEKLFF. The CDR3 coding sequence is TGTGCCAGCAGTTTATCTGACAGAAATGAAAAACTGTTTTTT.

About this clonotype itself: Because it lacks the conserved phenylalanine or tryptophan at the end, this CDR3 is likely a read error. The CDR3 loop reads CSARAGGVGTDTQYL. The CDR3 bases are TGCAGTGCTAGAGCGGGAGGAGTGGGCACAGATACGCAGTATCTT. The V call is TRBV20-1, the J call TRBJ2-3, with 7 bases lining up with TRBD2. The germline gives CDR1 DFQATT, CDR2 SNEGSKA (reference sequence). The trim removed 1 base at V and 1 base at J, leaving 5 bases unmatched. CDR3 length: 15 residues.

The V call is TRBV5-1, the J call TRBJ1-2; D remains unclear. CDR1 SGHRS and CDR2 YFSETQ come from the germline V gene. V was pared by 3 bases and J by 0 bases, with 12 bases between. This CDR3 contains 15 residues. CDR3 region: CASSSTVNSNYGYTF. For the CDR3, the DNA is TGCGCCAGCAGCTCCACAGTAAATTCTAACTATGGCTACACCTTC.

V usage is TRBV18 and J usage is TRBJ2-3, with 9 positions matching TRBD2. The CDR3 consists of 16 residues. CDR1 KGHSH and CDR2 LQKENI come from the germline V gene. V trimming: 0 bases; J trimming: 2 bases; junction bases outside the gene matches: 3. In nucleotides, the CDR3 is TGTGCCAGCTCACCACCGACTAGCGGCCCCACAGATACGCAGTATTTT. The encoded protein is CASSPPTSGPTDTQYF.

The chain uses TRBV20-1 and TRBJ1-5; D not certain. The CDR3 has 12 amino acids. CDR1 is DFQATT, CDR2 SNEGSKA, per germline (reference sequence). Trimming pared 6 bases from V and 8 bases from J, leaving 14 bases between. The CDR3 is CSATSLREPQHF. CDR3 DNA sequence: TGCAGTGCGACCAGTTTACGTGAGCCCCAGCATTTT.

There are a few counts of this clonotype. The chain recombines TRBV6-1 with TRBJ1-5, with TRBD1 as a possible D gene (5 bases). V was trimmed by 6 bases and J by 3 bases, leaving 12 bases between them. The V gene's germline CDR1 is MNHNS and CDR2 SASEGT. The length of the CDR3 is 14 residues. The CDR3 spells CASSPDSFNQPQHF. The CDR3 nucleotides read TGTGCCAGCAGCCCCGACAGTTTCAATCAGCCCCAGCATTTT.

In this sample, this clonotype turned up a few times. The chain joins TRBV3-1 to TRBJ2-3; 7 positions agree with TRBD2. The CDR3 spans 15 residues. Trimming took 6 bases from V and 3 from J; bases not matched to a gene: 9. The germline V gene has CDR1 LGHDT and CDR2 YNNKEL (reference sequence). CDR3 region: CASSRRTSGTDTQYF. Written as DNA, the CDR3 is TGTGCCAGCAGTCGCAGGACTAGTGGAACAGATACGCAGTATTTT.

CDR3 DNA sequence: TGCAGTGCTAGAGGCAGCGAGAACATGGGAAACATTCAGTACTTC. Translating it yields CSARGSENMGNIQYF. The rearrangement uses TRBV20-1 and TRBJ2-4; D gene unclear. This CDR3 contains 15 residues. The V end lost 1 base, the J end lost 6 bases, and 16 bases lay between the germline ends. CDR1 is DFQATT, CDR2 SNEGSKA, per germline (reference sequence).

There are a few counts of this clonotype. This sequence joins TRBV7-9 and TRBJ1-6; D perhaps matches TRBD1 (6 bases). Germline values: CDR1 SEHNR, CDR2 FQNEAQ (reference sequence). Trimming left V 4 bases short and J 10 bases short, with 17 bases between. This CDR3 is 15 amino acids long. The CDR3 spells CASSSSAGVVSPLHF. The CDR3 DNA is TGTGCCAGCAGCTCTTCTGCAGGGGTGGTATCACCCCTCCACTTT. Variable domain in full (rest from reference TRBV7-9 and TRBJ1-6): DTGVSQNPRHKITKRGQNVTFRCDPISEHNRLYWYRQTLGQGPEFLTYFQNEAQLEKSRLLSDRFSAERPKGSFSTLEIQRTEQGDSAMYLCASSSSAGVVSPLHFGNGTRLTVT.

This clonotype was counted only a few times. The rearrangement uses TRBV29-1 and TRBJ2-2; D possibly corresponds to TRBD2 (5 bases). Germline-derived CDR1 and CDR2 are SQVTM and ANQGSEA. Trimming left V 5 bases short and J 1 base short, with 11 bases between. This CDR3 contains 14 residues. The CDR3, as DNA: TGCAGCGTTAATCGTGAGGGGAACACCGGGGAGCTGTTTTTT. Translated: CSVNREGNTGELFF.

The chain joins TRBV29-1 to TRBJ2-3; D tentatively fits TRBD1 or TRBD2 (5 bases each). CDR1 and CDR2 (germline): SQVTM, ANQGSEA. The CDR3 totals 12 residues. The V gene lost 6 bases and the J gene lost 7 bases, with 14 bases spanning the gap. The CDR3 loop reads CSVGEQGHTQYF. CDR3 bases: TGCAGCGTCGGAGAGCAGGGACATACGCAGTATTTT.

For this clonotype: A much larger clone differs from this one at a single base, so this may be a read error. J is TRBJ2-3 and V is TRBV7-9, with TRBD2 matching over 8 bases. The CDR3 runs 14 residues. The ends lost 7 bases at V and 2 bases at J; junction bases unmatched: 5. Germline CDR1 SEHNR, CDR2 FQNEAQ (reference sequence). In DNA, the CDR3 is TGTGCCAGCACCAGCGGGAGTTTCACAGATACGCAGTATTTT. Protein product: CASTSGSFTDTQYF.

This clonotype was seen a few times. The rearrangement joins TRBV12-3 or TRBV12-4 to TRBJ2-3; D possibly uses TRBD1 or TRBD2 (7 bases each). Between the trimmed V and J ends, which lost 4 bases and 0 bases, there was a span of 14 bases. The CDR3 sequence is 16 residues long. The CDR3 bases are TGTGCCAGCAGTTCGCCAGGGGGGGGGAGCACAGATACGCAGTATTTT. As protein: CASSSPGGGSTDTQYF.

There are many counts of this clonotype. This chain links TRBV5-1 with TRBJ2-7; possibly TRBD2 for D (8 bases). The germline CDR1 and CDR2 sequences are SGHRS and YFSETQ. The ends were cut back, 2 bases at V and 5 bases at J, with 17 bases in the middle. The CDR3 extends over 15 amino acids. The CDR3 protein is CASSFMTGTRNEQYF. The CDR3 DNA is TGCGCCAGCAGCTTTATGACAGGGACTAGGAACGAGCAGTACTTC.

Comments on this clonotype: A single base separates this from a much larger clone, so it may be a read error. V gene TRBV20-1 combines with J gene TRBJ2-1, with TRBD2 matching 10 bases. After removal of 0 bases from V and 2 bases from J, the junction contained 4 bases not matched to a gene. The germline CDR1 and CDR2 sequences are DFQATT and SNEGSKA (reference sequence). The CDR3 has 16 amino acids. The CDR3 DNA sequence: TGCAGTGCTAGAGATTGGGGACTAGCGACCTACAATGAGCAGTTCTTC. Its translation is CSARDWGLATYNEQFF.

This chain's CDR3 is CASSRPGTSPFTLYEQFF. The CDR3 nucleotides are TGTGCCAGCAGCCGTCCCGGGACTAGCCCGTTCACCCTCTATGAGCAGTTCTTC. The V and J genes are TRBV3-1 and TRBJ2-1; 9 bases are shared with TRBD2. CDR1 LGHDT and CDR2 YNNKEL come from the germline V gene (reference sequence). Losses at the gene ends were 4 bases for V and 8 bases for J; bases not matched to a gene: 18. The CDR3 runs 18 residues.

The table lists this clonotype with many counts. The chain recombines TRBV29-1 with TRBJ1-2; D is uncertain. V lost 0 bases to trimming and J lost 6 bases, with 5 bases between them. CDR3 size: 11 residues. Looked up from germline, CDR1 is SQVTM and CDR2 is ANQGSEA. CDR3: CSVEDGNGYTF. The CDR3, as DNA: TGCAGCGTTGAAGATGGGAATGGCTACACCTTC.

This clonotype was counted many times. V usage is TRBV5-6 and J usage is TRBJ2-1; TRBD1 aligns across 8 bases. Per the germline V gene, CDR1 is SGHDT and CDR2 is YYEEEE. V lost 3 bases and J lost 5; bases outside the gene matches: 4. The CDR3 totals 14 residues. The CDR3 DNA reads as TGTGCCAGCAGCTGGAGACAGGGGAACAATGAGCAGTTCTTC. Protein sequence: CASSWRQGNNEQFF.

The V and J genes are TRBV28 and TRBJ1-6; a possible D gene is TRBD1 (6 bases). V gave up 8 bases and J gave up 10 bases, with 15 bases separating them. CDR1 is MDHEN, CDR2 SYDVKM, per germline. CDR3 length: 13 amino acids. As DNA, the CDR3 is TGTGCCAGCGTGGAGGGGGTACGGTCACCCCTCCACTTT. Protein: CASVEGVRSPLHF. The complete variable domain, with remaining parts taken from reference TRBV28 and TRBJ1-6, reads DVKVTQSSRYLVKRTGEKVFLECVQDMDHENMFWYRQDPGLGLRLIYFSYDVKMKEKGDIPEGYSVSREKKERFSLILESASTNQTSMYLCASVEGVRSPLHFGNGTRLTVT.